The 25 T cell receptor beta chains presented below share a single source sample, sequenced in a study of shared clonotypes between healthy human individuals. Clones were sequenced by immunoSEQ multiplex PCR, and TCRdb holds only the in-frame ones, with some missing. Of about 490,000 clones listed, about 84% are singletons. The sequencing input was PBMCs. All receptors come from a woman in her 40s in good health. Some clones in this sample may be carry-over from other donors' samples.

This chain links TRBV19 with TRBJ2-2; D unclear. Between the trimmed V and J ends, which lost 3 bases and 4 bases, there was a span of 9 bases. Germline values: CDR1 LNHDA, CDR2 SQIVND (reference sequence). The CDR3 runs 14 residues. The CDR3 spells CASSINLGTGELFF. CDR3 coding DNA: TGTGCCAGTAGTATTAATCTGGGCACCGGGGAGCTGTTTTTT.

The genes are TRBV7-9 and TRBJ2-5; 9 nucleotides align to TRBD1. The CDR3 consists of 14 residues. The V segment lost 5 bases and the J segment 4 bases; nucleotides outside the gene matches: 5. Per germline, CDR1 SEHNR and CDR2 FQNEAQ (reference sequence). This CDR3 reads CASSVGQGGETQYF. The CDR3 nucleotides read TGTGCCAGCAGCGTGGGACAGGGAGGAGAGACCCAGTACTTC.

In nucleotides, the CDR3 is TGTGCCAGCAGCTTAGCGGGGGCGACCCAGTACTTC. Its translation: CASSLAGATQYF. The genes are TRBV7-9 and TRBJ2-5; perhaps TRBD1 as D (6 bases). Per germline, CDR1 SEHNR and CDR2 FQNEAQ (reference sequence). V gave up 0 bases and J gave up 7 bases, with 6 bases separating them. The CDR3 consists of 12 residues.

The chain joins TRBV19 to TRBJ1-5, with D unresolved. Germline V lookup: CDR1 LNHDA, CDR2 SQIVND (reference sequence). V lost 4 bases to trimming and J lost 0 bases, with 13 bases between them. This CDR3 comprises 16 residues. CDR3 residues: CASSSTGQYSNQPQHF. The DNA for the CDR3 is TGTGCCAGTAGTAGCACGGGTCAGTATAGCAATCAGCCCCAGCATTTT.

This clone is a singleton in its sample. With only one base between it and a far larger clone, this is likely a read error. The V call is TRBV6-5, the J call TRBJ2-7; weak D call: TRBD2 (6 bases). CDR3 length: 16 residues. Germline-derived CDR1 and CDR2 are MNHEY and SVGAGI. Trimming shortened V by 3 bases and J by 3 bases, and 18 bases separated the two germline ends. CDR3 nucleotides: TGTGCCAGCAGTTATGGTCTGGGGACTGGCATCTACGAGCAGTACTTC. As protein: CASSYGLGTGIYEQYF.

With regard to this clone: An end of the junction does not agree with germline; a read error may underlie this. CDR3 in amino acids: CASKRCSGTYSTDAQYF. Here the CDR3 DNA reads TGCGCCAGCAAAAGGTGTAGCGGCACTTACAGCACAGATGCGCAGTATTTT. V is TRBV10-2 and J is TRBJ2-3, with D maybe TRBD2 (6 bases). There are 17 residues in the CDR3. Germline V gene sequence: CDR1 WSHSY, CDR2 SAAADI.

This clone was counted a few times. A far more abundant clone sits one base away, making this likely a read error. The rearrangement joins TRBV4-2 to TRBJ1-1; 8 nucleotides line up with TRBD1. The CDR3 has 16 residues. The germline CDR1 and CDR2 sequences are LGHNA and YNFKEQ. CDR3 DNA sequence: TGTGCCAGCAGCCCGTGGACAGGGATTGCGGACACTGAAGCTTTATTT. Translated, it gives CASSPWTGIADTEALF.

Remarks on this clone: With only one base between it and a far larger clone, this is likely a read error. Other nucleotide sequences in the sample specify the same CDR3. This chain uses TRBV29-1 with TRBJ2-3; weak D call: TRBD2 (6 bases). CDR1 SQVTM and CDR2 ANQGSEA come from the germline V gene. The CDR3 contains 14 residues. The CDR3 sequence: CSVGAGTATDTQYF. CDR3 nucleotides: TGCAGTGTTGGAGCGGGTACAGCCACAGATACGCAGTATTTT.

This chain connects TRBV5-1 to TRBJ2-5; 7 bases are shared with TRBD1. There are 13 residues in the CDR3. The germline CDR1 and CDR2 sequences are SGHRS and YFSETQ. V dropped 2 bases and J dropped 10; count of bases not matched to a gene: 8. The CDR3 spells CASSLSDRADQYF. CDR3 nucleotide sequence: TGCGCCAGCAGCTTAAGTGACAGGGCAGACCAGTACTTC.

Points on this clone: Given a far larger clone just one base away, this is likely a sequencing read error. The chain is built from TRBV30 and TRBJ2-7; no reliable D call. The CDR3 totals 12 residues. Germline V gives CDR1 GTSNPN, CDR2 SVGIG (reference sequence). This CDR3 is CAWSQDRYEQHF. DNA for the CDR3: TGTGCCTGGTCGCAGGACCGCTACGAGCAGCACTTC.

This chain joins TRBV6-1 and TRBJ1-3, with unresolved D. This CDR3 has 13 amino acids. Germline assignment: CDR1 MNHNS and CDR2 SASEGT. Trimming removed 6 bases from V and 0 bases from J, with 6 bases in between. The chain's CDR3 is CASSLRSGNTIYF. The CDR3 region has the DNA TGTGCCAGCAGCCTGCGCTCTGGAAACACCATATATTTT.

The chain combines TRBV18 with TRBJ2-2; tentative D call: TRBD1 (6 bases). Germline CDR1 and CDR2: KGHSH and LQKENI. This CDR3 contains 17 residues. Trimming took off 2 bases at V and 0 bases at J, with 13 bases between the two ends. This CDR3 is CASSPGGRGTNTGELFF. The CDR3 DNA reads TGTGCCAGCTCACCAGGGGGCAGAGGCACGAACACCGGGGAGCTGTTTTTT.

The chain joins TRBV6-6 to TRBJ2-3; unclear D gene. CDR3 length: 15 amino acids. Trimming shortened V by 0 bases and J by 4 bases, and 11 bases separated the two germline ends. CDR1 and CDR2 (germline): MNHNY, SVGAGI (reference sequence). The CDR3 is CASSYSISFADTQYF. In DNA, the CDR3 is TGTGCCAGCAGTTACTCGATTAGTTTCGCAGATACGCAGTATTTT.

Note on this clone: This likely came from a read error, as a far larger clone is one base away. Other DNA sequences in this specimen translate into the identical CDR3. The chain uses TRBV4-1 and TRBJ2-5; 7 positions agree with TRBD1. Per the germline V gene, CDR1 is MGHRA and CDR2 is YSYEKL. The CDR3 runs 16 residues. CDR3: CASSQGRRQGSETQYF. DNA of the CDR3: TGCGCCAGCAGCCAAGGCCGGAGACAGGGTTCGGAGACCCAATACTTC.

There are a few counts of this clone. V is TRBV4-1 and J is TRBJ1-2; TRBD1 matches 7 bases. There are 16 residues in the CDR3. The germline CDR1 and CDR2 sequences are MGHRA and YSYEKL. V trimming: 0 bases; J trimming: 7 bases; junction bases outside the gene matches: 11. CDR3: CASSQETGYSSFGYTF. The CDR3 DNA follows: TGCGCCAGCAGCCAAGAGACAGGGTATTCTTCCTTTGGCTACACCTTC.

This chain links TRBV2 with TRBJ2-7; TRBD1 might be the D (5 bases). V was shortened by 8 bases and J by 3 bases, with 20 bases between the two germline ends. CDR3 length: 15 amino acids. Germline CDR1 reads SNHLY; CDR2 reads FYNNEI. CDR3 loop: CASSIRETRYYEQYF. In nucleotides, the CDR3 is TGTGCCAGCTCTATCAGGGAAACGCGGTACTACGAGCAGTACTTC. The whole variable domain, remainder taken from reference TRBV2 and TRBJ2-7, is EPEVTQTPSHQVTQMGQEVILRCVPISNHLYFYWYRQILGQKVEFLVSFYNNEISEKSEIFDDQFSVERPDGSNFTLKIRSTKLEDSAMYFCASSIRETRYYEQYFGPGTRLTVT.

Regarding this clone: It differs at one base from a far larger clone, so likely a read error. The CDR3 region is CASSEVGTGTVANVLTF. For the CDR3, the DNA is TGTGCCAGCAGTGAAGTCGGTACAGGGACCGTGGCCAACGTCCTGACTTTC. V gene TRBV25-1 combines with J gene TRBJ2-6, with D perhaps matching TRBD1 (6 bases). Germline CDR1 and CDR2: MGHDK and SYGVNS. V lost 2 bases and J 6 bases, leaving 17 bases between the germline ends. CDR3 length: 17 residues. Based on the CDR3 plus reference TRBV25-1 and TRBJ2-6, the full variable domain is EADIYQTPRYLVIGTGKKITLECSQTMGHDKMYWYQQDPGMELHLIHYSYGVNSTEKGDLSSESTVSRIRTEHFPLTLESARPSHTSQYLCASSEVGTGTVANVLTFGAGSRLTVL.

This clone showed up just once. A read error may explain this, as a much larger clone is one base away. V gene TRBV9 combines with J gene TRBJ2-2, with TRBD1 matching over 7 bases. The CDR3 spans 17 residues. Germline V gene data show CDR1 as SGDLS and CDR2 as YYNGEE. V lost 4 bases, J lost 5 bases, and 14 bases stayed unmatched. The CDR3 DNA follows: TGTGCCAGCAGCACCAGACGGGACAGCTTGTCTACCGGGGAGCTGTTTTTT. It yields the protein CASSTRRDSLSTGELFF.

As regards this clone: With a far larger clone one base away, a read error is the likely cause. This CDR3 is CASSEQPRGDYGYTF. The CDR3 DNA reads TGTGCCAGCAGTGAACAACCCAGGGGAGACTATGGCTACACCTTC. This chain connects TRBV6-1 to TRBJ1-2; D may be TRBD1 (6 bases). Germline values: CDR1 MNHNS, CDR2 SASEGT. V was cut by 2 bases and J by 3 bases, with 13 bases left in between. CDR3 size: 15 residues.

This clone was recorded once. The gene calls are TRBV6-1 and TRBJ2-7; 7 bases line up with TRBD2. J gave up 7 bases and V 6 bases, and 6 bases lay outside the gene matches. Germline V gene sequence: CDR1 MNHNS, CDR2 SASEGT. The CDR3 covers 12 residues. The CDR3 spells CASSPREGEQYF. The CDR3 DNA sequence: TGTGCCAGCAGCCCCAGGGAGGGTGAGCAGTACTTC.

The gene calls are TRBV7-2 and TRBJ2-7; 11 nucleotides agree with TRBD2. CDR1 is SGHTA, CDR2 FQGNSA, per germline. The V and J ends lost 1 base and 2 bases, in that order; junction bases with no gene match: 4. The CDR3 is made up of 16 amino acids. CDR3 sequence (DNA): TGTGCCAGCAGCTTAGGTCTAGCGGGAGGAACCTACGAGCAGTACTTC. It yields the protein CASSLGLAGGTYEQYF.

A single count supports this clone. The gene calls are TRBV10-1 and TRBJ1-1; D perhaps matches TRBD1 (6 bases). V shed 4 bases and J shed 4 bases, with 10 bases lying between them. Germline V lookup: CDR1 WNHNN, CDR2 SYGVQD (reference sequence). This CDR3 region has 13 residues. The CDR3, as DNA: TGCGCCAGCAGTGCGGGCAGGGGCACTGAAGCTTTCTTT. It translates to CASSAGRGTEAFF.

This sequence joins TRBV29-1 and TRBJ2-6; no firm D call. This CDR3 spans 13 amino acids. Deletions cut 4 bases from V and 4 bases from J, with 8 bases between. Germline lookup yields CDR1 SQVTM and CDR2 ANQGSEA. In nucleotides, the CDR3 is TGCAGCGTTGGAAGGTCCGGGGCCAACGTCCTGACTTTC. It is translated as CSVGRSGANVLTF.

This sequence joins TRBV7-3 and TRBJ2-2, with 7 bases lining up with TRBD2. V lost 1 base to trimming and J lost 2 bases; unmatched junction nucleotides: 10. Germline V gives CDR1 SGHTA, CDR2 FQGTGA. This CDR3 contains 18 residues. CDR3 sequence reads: CASSLNPTGLENTGELFF. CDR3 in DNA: TGTGCCAGCAGCTTAAACCCCACCGGACTAGAAAACACCGGGGAGCTGTTTTTT.

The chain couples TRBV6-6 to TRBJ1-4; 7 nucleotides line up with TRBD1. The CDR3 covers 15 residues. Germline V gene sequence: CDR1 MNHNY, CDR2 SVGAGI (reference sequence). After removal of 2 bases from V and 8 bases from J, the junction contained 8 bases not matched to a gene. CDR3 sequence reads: CASSYVGGGGEKLFF. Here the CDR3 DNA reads TGTGCCAGCAGTTACGTCGGAGGGGGCGGAGAAAAACTGTTTTTT.